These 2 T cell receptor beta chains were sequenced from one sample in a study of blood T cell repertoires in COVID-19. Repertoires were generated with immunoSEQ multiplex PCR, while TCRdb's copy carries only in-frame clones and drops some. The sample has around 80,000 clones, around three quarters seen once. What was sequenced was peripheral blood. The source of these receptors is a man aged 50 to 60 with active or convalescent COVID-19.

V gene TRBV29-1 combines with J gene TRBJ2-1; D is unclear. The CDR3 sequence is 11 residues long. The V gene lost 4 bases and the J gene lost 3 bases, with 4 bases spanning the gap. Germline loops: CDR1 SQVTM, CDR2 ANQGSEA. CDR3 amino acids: CSVVSYNEQFF. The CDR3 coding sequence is TGCAGCGTTGTTAGCTACAATGAGCAGTTCTTC.

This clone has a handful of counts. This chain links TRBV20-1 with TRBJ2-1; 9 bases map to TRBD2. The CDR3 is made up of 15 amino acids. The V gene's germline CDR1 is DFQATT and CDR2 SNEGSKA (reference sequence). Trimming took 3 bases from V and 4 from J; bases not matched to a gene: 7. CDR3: CSASGLAGIYNEQFF. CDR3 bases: TGCAGTGCTAGTGGGCTAGCGGGGATATACAATGAGCAGTTCTTC.